This TCR beta chain was identified in a study of graft-versus-host responses after intestinal transplantation. Only in-frame clones appear in the TCRdb table, and some are missing; sequencing was by immunoSEQ multiplex PCR. This table has roughly 110,000 clones, over 80% appearing once. This clone was found once. The antigen remains unidentified. Germline lookup yields CDR1 SGDLS and CDR2 YYNGEE. This CDR3 comprises 16 residues. Deletions cut 4 bases from V and 9 bases from J, with 20 bases between. The specimen comprised unstimulated CD4+ T cells sorted from spleen or lymph node cells, sampled before transplant. The chain employs TRBV9 and TRBJ1-6; D is undetermined. The clonotype comes from a human donor who was the organ donor for an intestinal transplant. The CDR3 here is CASSPSQAVLASPLHF. CDR3 nucleotides: TGTGCCAGCAGCCCATCCCAGGCAGTCCTCGCTTCACCCCTCCACTTT.